This T cell receptor beta chain was found in a study of blood T cell repertoires in COVID-19 (dated by TCRdb to the early 2020s). In terms of the full investigation: The collaborator samples originated in the United States, Italy and Spain and spanned the acute and convalescent phases of COVID-19. The prospective study material was composed of cDNA or gDNA derived from T cells, B-cell-depleted T cells, or PBMCs. Deeply sampled blood TCRbeta repertoires from subjects exposed to, actively infected with, or recovered from COVID-19 were included in the dataset. A freely available public database, intended as a resource for researchers studying the immune response to SARS-CoV-2, is where the repertoires were released. Samples came from the ongoing ImmuneRACE study (first 160 participants) plus 1,254 subjects from 6 global collaborators. The sample metadata nearly always contained a de-identified subject ID, COVID-19 status, age in years and sex. Where HLA class I and class II types were available, the types were taken from metadata supplied by the sample provider, not from assay-based typing. On the study overall, not on this receptor specifically: Clinical and demographic metadata were provided uncurated, with the amount varying by source and participant.

At one collaborating source in Seattle, patients were enrolled during active infection and were followed longitudinally through the course of disease. Each collaborating institution followed its own protocols to collect whole blood in K2EDTA tubes. For TCRbeta analysis, collaborator samples were shipped as frozen whole blood, as isolated PBMCs, or as DNA extracted from either sample type. The CDR3 starts with the cysteine, ends with the phenylalanine, and has 12 residues. The entry retains the CDR3 DNA only, 36 bases that are in frame from base 1. Trimming costs V 0 bases and J 5 bases, and their ends lie 7 bases apart. The germline V gene (reference sequence) supplies CDR1 GTSNPN and CDR2 SVGIG. TCRbeta CDR3 regions were amplified from genomic DNA using the immunoSEQ Assay, a bias-controlled multiplex PCR. Processing in the source paper ran as follows. Nucleated cell counts per sample were estimated from amplification of reference gene primers within the assay. Sequence reads were collapsed and filtered to measure the absolute abundance of every unique TCRbeta CDR3 rearrangement. For each sample, productive Simpson clonality was calculated as the square root of Simpson's diversity index over productive rearrangements. TCRdb took this table from immuneACCESS and kept in-frame rearrangements with V and J called. Such tables lack part of the clones; where checked against another copy, unresolved V genes explain under half of the gap, and the rest is unexplained. V and J calls and clone size are as listed in that table; D and trimming were resolved from the DNA. A total of roughly 260,000 clones appear in this sample, about nine tenths of them only once. The ten most abundant clones make up around 10% of the sample.

Turning to this clone: Its cognate antigen has yet to be identified. Base qualities are not provided; no much larger clone lies one nucleotide away.

The source is a woman aged 25-40 years with COVID-19, enrolled during active disease. Sequenced: peripheral blood. The rearrangement joined TRBV30 to TRBJ1-1, with the D gene not confidently named. The CDR3 is CAWSVSSTEAFF. The sequenced DNA: TGTGCCTGGAGTGTATCGTCGACTGAAGCTTTCTTT.